Listed here are 23 T cell receptor beta chains from one sample, sequenced in a study of chemoradiotherapy in HPV16-positive cancers. Measured with immunoSEQ multiplex PCR; TCRdb has only the in-frame clones, and not every one. The sample holds roughly 4,100 clones, about four fifths seen once. Sequences were derived from tumor tissue, sampled from a patient who underwent chemoradiotherapy. These receptors were taken from a human donor with HPV-associated anogenital cancer.

This clone showed up just a few times. The chain joins TRBV10-3 to TRBJ1-2, with a possible D match to TRBD1 (6 bases). The V gene lost 6 bases and the J gene lost 3 bases, with 14 bases spanning the gap. This CDR3 spans 14 amino acids. Looked up from germline, CDR1 is ENHRY and CDR2 is SYGVKD. CDR3 DNA sequence: TGTGCCATCAGACAGGGCATTGGGGACTATGGCTACACCTTC. Translated: CAIRQGIGDYGYTF.

This chain joins TRBV2 and TRBJ1-3; TRBD1 matches at 8 bases. CDR3 length: 16 residues. J gave up 2 bases and V 3 bases, and 6 bases lay outside the gene matches. Germline CDR1 and CDR2: SNHLY and FYNNEI. The CDR3 is CASSEREQGAGNTIYF. CDR3 nucleotide sequence: TGTGCCAGCAGTGAGCGAGAACAGGGGGCTGGAAACACCATATATTTT.

The chain carries TRBV21-1 and TRBJ1-5. TRBV21-1 is labeled a pseudogene. This CDR3 contains 16 residues. CDR3 amino acids: CASRQVLHWHHQPQHF. CDR3 nucleotides: TGTGCCAGCAGACAAGTGCTACATTGGCATCATCAGCCCCAGCATTTT.

This CDR3 is CASSQESGNTIYF. CDR3 nucleotides: TGCGCCAGCAGCCAAGAGTCAGGAAACACCATATATTTT. This chain connects TRBV4-1 to TRBJ1-3; D gene ambiguous. V was cut by 0 bases and J by 4 bases, with 4 bases left in between. The CDR3 is 13 residues long. Germline values: CDR1 MGHRA, CDR2 YSYEKL.

J is TRBJ1-6 and V is TRBV9; TRBD1 matches 7 bases. Germline values: CDR1 SGDLS, CDR2 YYNGEE. Unmatched junction bases numbered 0, after V lost 0 bases and J lost 9 bases. The CDR3 sequence is 13 residues long. The CDR3 DNA follows: TGTGCCAGCAGCGTAGACAGGGGTTCACCCCTCCACTTT. The encoded protein is CASSVDRGSPLHF. Full variable domain (rest looked up from reference TRBV9 and TRBJ1-6): DSGVTQTPKHLITATGQRVTLRCSPRSGDLSVYWYQQSLDQGLQFLIQYYNGEERAKGNILERFSAQQFPDLHSELNLSSLELGDSALYFCASSVDRGSPLHFGNGTRLTVT.

This chain links TRBV7-2 with TRBJ2-5; 12 positions agree with TRBD2. In germline, CDR1 is SGHTA, CDR2 FQGNSA. This CDR3 has 16 amino acids. J gave up 0 bases and V 2 bases, and 1 base lay outside the gene matches. CDR3 protein: CASSLRLAGDQETQYF. For the CDR3, the DNA is TGTGCCAGCAGCTTACGACTAGCGGGGGACCAAGAGACCCAGTACTTC.

The rearrangement links TRBV15 to TRBJ1-6; 7 bases line up with TRBD1. Germline CDR1 and CDR2: LNHNV and YYDKDF (reference sequence). V trimming: 1 base; J trimming: 7 bases; junction bases outside the gene matches: 1. The CDR3 contains 14 residues. CDR3 sequence reads: CATSRGDSNSPLHF. The CDR3 DNA reads as TGTGCCACCAGCAGAGGGGACAGCAATTCACCCCTCCACTTT.

This clone was recorded a few times. The chain recombines TRBV15 with TRBJ1-5; unclear D gene. The V and J ends lost 4 bases and 7 bases respectively, with 8 bases between them. This CDR3 has 12 residues. The germline V gene has CDR1 LNHNV and CDR2 YYDKDF (reference sequence). For the CDR3, the DNA is TGTGCCACCAGCACCGTGGGGCAGCCCCAGCATTTT. As protein: CATSTVGQPQHF.

This rearrangement joins TRBV27 to TRBJ2-7; TRBD1 matches 8 bases. The CDR3 is 14 amino acids. The junction had 4 bases not matched to a gene; V was cut back by 2 bases and J by 4 bases. The V gene's germline CDR1 is MNHEY and CDR2 SMNVEV (reference sequence). CDR3 sequence reads: CASSLEGQEYEQYF. CDR3 DNA: TGTGCCAGCAGTTTAGAGGGACAGGAGTACGAGCAGTACTTC.

The chain carries TRBV6-1 and TRBJ1-1; D might be TRBD1 (6 bases). Germline loops: CDR1 MNHNS, CDR2 SASEGT. V shed 0 bases and J shed 8 bases, with 13 bases lying between them. The CDR3 spans 14 residues. The CDR3 protein is CASSEAGGGAEAFF. CDR3 sequence (DNA): TGTGCCAGCAGTGAAGCAGGCGGGGGGGCGGAAGCTTTCTTT.

The chain recombines TRBV5-1 with TRBJ2-5; tentative D call: TRBD1 (6 bases). This CDR3 is 13 amino acids long. CDR1 is SGHRS and CDR2 is YFSETQ in the germline V gene. V dropped 4 bases and J dropped 2 bases, with 9 bases sitting between them. CDR3 bases: TGCGCCAGCAGCCAAGGACAGCAAGAGACCCAGTACTTC. Protein product: CASSQGQQETQYF.

The table lists this clone with a few counts. This chain joins TRBV9 and TRBJ1-2; D may be TRBD1 (6 bases). V lost 0 bases to trimming and J lost 4 bases, with 13 bases between them. CDR3 size: 15 residues. Germline loops: CDR1 SGDLS, CDR2 YYNGEE. The CDR3 nucleotides are TGTGCCAGCAGCGTAGCCGTTGGGACATCCTATGGCTACACCTTC. It is translated as CASSVAVGTSYGYTF.

The chain carries TRBV5-1 and TRBJ2-2; 8 nucleotides line up with TRBD2. V was clipped by 2 bases and J by 7 bases; unmatched bases: 7. Germline CDR1 is SGHRS and CDR2 is YFSETQ. The CDR3 runs 15 residues. The CDR3 sequence is CASSFSGGYGGELFF. CDR3 sequence (DNA): TGCGCCAGCAGCTTCAGCGGGGGATACGGCGGGGAGCTGTTTTTT. Filled out from reference TRBV5-1 and TRBJ2-2, the complete variable domain reads KAGVTQTPRYLIKTRGQQVTLSCSPISGHRSVSWYQQTPGQGLQFLFEYFSETQRNKGNFPGRFSGRQFSNSRSEMNVSTLELGDSALYLCASSFSGGYGGELFFGEGSRLTVL.

The gene calls are TRBV4-3 and TRBJ2-7; 8 nucleotides match TRBD1. Per the germline V gene, CDR1 is LGHNA and CDR2 is YSLEER. J lost 5 bases, V lost 3 bases, and 3 bases had no gene match. The CDR3 consists of 13 residues. CDR3 bases: TGCGCCAGCAGCCACGACAGGGGCCACGAGCAGTACTTC. This sequence encodes CASSHDRGHEQYF.

Only one count was recorded for this clone. The chain recombines TRBV6-4 with TRBJ2-2; no clear D. There are 13 residues in the CDR3. Between the trimmed V and J ends, which lost 0 bases and 4 bases, there was a span of 3 bases. The germline gives CDR1 MRHNA, CDR2 SNTAGT. The CDR3 here is CASSDSTTGELFF. The CDR3 DNA follows: TGTGCCAGCAGTGACTCTACCACCGGGGAGCTGTTTTTT.

The CDR3 spells CASTPAAKQETQYF. The CDR3 region has the DNA TGTGCCAGCACCCCAGCGGCTAAACAAGAGACCCAGTACTTC. This rearrangement joins TRBV6-1 to TRBJ2-5, with a tentative D call TRBD2 (5 bases). Germline values: CDR1 MNHNS, CDR2 SASEGT. Trimming removed 7 bases from V and 2 bases from J, with 14 bases in between. CDR3 size: 14 residues.

This sequence joins TRBV7-9 and TRBJ2-3; D is possibly TRBD2 (5 bases). The CDR3 contains 14 residues. CDR1 SEHNR and CDR2 FQNEAQ come from the germline V gene (reference sequence). V was cut by 7 bases and J by 4 bases, with 15 bases left in between. The CDR3 sequence: CASTRTGVADTQYF. CDR3 nucleotide sequence: TGTGCCAGCACCCGGACTGGGGTCGCAGATACGCAGTATTTT.

The table lists this clone with a few counts. The V gene is TRBV2, the J gene TRBJ1-4; D unresolved. Trimming removed 5 bases from V and 7 bases from J, with 14 bases in between. Germline V gives CDR1 SNHLY, CDR2 FYNNEI. The CDR3 spans 14 residues. The CDR3, as DNA: TGTGCCAGCAGTCCCCTAGGGCAGAGTGAAAAACTGTTTTTT. This translates into CASSPLGQSEKLFF. Based on the CDR3 plus reference TRBV2 and TRBJ1-4, the full variable domain is EPEVTQTPSHQVTQMGQEVILRCVPISNHLYFYWYRQILGQKVEFLVSFYNNEISEKSEIFDDQFSVERPDGSNFTLKIRSTKLEDSAMYFCASSPLGQSEKLFFGSGTQLSVL.

This clone occurred a few times. The chain joins TRBV5-1 to TRBJ1-1, with TRBD1 matching over 7 bases. Per the germline V gene, CDR1 is SGHRS and CDR2 is YFSETQ. Trimming removed 0 bases from V and 4 bases from J; junction bases left unmatched: 3. The CDR3 is 14 residues long. CDR3 coding DNA: TGCGCCAGCAGCTTGGCCTCAGGGGGCACTGAAGCTTTCTTT. This translates into CASSLASGGTEAFF.

This clone has a handful of counts. The rearrangement uses TRBV28 and TRBJ1-5, with D perhaps TRBD1 (6 bases). The CDR3 contains 13 residues. Germline V gene sequence: CDR1 MDHEN, CDR2 SYDVKM. V was cut by 7 bases and J by 3 bases, with 10 bases left in between. The CDR3 nucleotides are TGTGCCAGCACAACAGGGCTCAATCAGCCCCAGCATTTT. Its protein is CASTTGLNQPQHF.

This chain uses TRBV2 with TRBJ1-3; 7 bases are a match to TRBD1. Per the germline V gene, CDR1 is SNHLY and CDR2 is FYNNEI. V shed 7 bases and J 2 bases; nucleotides not matched to a gene: 8. The CDR3 is made up of 15 amino acids. CDR3 bases: TGTGCCAGCATGGAACAGGGGAATCCTGGAAACACCATATATTTT. Translated: CASMEQGNPGNTIYF.

CDR3 coding DNA: TGTGCCGCCAAACCGGAGGCAGGGGATCGTTGGTATGGCTACACCTTC. Translating gives CAAKPEAGDRWYGYTF. The V gene is TRBV27, the J gene TRBJ1-2; possible D gene TRBD1, 6 bases. Germline loops: CDR1 MNHEY, CDR2 SMNVEV (reference sequence). CDR3 length: 16 residues. Trimming removed 11 bases from V and 5 bases from J, with 27 bases in between.

The rearrangement joins TRBV5-4 to TRBJ2-7; 7 nucleotides align to TRBD1. This CDR3 has 15 amino acids. Germline V CDR1 and CDR2: SGHNT, YYREEE (reference sequence). After removal of 4 bases from V and 3 bases from J, the junction contained 10 bases not matched to a gene. CDR3 protein: CASSSRTGQYYEQYF. DNA of the CDR3: TGTGCCAGCAGCAGCAGGACGGGACAGTACTACGAGCAGTACTTC.